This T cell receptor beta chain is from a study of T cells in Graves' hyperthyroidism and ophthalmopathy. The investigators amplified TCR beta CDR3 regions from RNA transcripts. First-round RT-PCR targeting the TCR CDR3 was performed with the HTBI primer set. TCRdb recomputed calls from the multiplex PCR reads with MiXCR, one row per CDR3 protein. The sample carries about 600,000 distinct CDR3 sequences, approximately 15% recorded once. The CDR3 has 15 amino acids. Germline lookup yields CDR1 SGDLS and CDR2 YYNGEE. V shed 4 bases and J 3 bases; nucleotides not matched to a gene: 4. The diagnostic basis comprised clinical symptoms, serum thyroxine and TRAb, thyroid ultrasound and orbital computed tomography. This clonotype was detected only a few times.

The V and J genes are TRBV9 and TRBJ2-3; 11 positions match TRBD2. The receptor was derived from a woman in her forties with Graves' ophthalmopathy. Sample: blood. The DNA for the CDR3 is TGTGCCAGCAGCACCCGGACTAGCGGGACAGATACGCAGTATTTT. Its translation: CASSTRTSGTDTQYF.